This TCR beta chain was identified in a study of CD8 T cells in Susac syndrome. Recently defined diagnostic criteria classed the Susac syndrome patients as definite or probable. The CDR3 covers 11 residues. V was clipped by 6 bases and J by 5 bases, with 7 bases between them. Germline values: CDR1 MNHEY, CDR2 SVGAGI. Study-level results: Clonal CD8+ expansion in Susac was highest in TEMRA cells and active patients.

With respect to this clonotype: As yet, its antigen is unknown.

Random hexamers primed reverse transcription of about 0.45 to 1 ug RNA. An immunoSEQ multiplex PCR generated amplified TCR beta CDR3 products spanning 54 Vbeta and 13 Jbeta. TCRdb used MiXCR to reprocess the immunoSEQ multiplex PCR reads, holding one entry per CDR3 protein. Altogether around 110,000 distinct CDR3 sequences are present, roughly 95% being singletons, with the ten largest covering around 0.38%. The sample taken for sequencing was CD8+ T cells from PBMCs. This clonotype originated in a human donor with Susac syndrome. The chain is built from TRBV6-5 and TRBJ2-5; no definite D call. The CDR3 spells CASRFGETQYF. The CDR3 nucleotides read TGTGCCAGCAGATTCGGGGAGACCCAGTACTTC.